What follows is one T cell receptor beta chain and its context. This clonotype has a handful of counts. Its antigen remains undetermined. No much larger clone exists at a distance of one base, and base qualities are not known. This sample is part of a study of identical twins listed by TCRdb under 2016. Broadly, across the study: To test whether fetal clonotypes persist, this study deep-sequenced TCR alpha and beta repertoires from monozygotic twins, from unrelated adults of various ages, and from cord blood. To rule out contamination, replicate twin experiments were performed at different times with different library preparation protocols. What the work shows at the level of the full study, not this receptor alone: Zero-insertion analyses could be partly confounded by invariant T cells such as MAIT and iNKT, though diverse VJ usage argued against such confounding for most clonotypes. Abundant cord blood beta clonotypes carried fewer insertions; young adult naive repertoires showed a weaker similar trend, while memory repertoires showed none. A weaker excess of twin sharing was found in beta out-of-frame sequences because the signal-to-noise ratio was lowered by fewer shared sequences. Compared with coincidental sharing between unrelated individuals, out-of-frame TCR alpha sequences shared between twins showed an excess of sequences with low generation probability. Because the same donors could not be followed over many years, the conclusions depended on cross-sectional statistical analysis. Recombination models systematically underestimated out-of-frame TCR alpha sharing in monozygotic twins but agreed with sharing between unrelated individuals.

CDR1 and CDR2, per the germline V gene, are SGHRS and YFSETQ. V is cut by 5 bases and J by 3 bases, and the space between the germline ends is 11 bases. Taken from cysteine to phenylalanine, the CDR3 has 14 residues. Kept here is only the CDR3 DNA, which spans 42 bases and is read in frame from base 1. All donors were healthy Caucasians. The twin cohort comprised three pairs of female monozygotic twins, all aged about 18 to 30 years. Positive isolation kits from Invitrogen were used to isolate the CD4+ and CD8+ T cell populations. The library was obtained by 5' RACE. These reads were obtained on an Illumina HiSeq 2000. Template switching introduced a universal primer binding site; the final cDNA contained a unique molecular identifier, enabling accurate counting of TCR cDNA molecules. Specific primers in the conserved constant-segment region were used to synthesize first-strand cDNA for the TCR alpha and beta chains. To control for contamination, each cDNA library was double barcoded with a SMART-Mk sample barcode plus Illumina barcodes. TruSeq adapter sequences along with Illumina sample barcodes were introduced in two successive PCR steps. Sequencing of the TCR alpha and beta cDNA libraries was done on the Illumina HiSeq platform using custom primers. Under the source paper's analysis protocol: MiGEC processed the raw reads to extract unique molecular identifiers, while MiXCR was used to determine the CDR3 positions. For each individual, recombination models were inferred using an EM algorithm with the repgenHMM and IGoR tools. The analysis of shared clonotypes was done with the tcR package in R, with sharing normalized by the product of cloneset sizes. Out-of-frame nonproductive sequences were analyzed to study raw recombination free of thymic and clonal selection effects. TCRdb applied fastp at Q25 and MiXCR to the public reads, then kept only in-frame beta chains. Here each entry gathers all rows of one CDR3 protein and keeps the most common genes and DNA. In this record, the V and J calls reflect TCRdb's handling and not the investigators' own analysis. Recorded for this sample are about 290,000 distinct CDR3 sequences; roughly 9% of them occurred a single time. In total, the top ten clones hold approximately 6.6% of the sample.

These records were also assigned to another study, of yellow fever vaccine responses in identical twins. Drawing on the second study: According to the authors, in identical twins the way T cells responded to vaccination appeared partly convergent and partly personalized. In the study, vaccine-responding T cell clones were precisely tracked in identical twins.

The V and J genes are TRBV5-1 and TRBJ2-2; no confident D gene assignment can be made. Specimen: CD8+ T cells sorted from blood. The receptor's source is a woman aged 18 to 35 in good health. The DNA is TGCGCCAGCAGGCGCCTTCCCGACACCGGGGAGCTGTTTTTT. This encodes CASRRLPDTGELFF.